This record covers a single T cell receptor (beta chain). This receptor's antigen is unknown. The input lacks base qualities; no much larger clone sits a single base away. The trial excluded patients who had a history of autoimmune disease or were on systemic immunosuppression. Peripheral blood for TCR sequencing was collected from all dose cohorts at baseline, on cycle 4 day 1, and on cycle 7 day 1. The samples were drawn from a first-in-human, open-label, multicenter phase I dose-escalation trial of ivuxolimab. Adults with locally advanced or metastatic melanoma, renal cell, hepatocellular, or head and neck squamous cell carcinoma were enrolled in the trial. Before TCR sequencing, CD4+ T cells and CD8+ T cells were sorted from peripheral blood as separate populations. There are 13 amino acids in the CDR3, from cysteine to phenylalanine inclusive. Only the CDR3 DNA is retained, 39 bases long and in frame from the first base. Taken from the germline V gene, the CDR1 and CDR2 loops are SGHNT and YENEEA. V lost 2 bases and J lost 5 bases; the stretch between them is 7 bases long.

To sequence the TCRbeta CDR3 region, genomic DNA was isolated from the sorted cells. TCRbeta CDR3 regions were sequenced using the immunoSEQ Assay. TCRdb stores this immuneACCESS table with in-frame sequences only. Part of the clones is absent; in the studies checked, under half of the shortfall reflects unresolved V genes, and no reason is known for the rest. In all, the sample holds 75,000 to 90,000 clones, and roughly 92% of those were seen once. In total, the top ten clones hold roughly 0.6% of the sample. The data are from a study of OX40 agonist ivuxolimab in advanced cancers. Background for the entire study: Ivuxolimab, which targeted the costimulatory receptor OX40 (CD134), was an agonistic, fully human IgG2 monoclonal antibody. Intravenous ivuxolimab was administered to patients every 2 weeks at six dose levels: 0.01, 0.1, 0.3, 1.5, 3 and 10 mg/kg. Of the roughly 53 patients in dose escalation, 19 had hepatocellular carcinoma, roughly 15 had melanoma, 9 had renal cell carcinoma and 9 had head and neck cancer. In the dose-escalation cohort, around 80% of patients were male, and the mean age was around 65 years with a range of roughly 20 to 80. Patients were allowed to have had prior anti-PD-1, anti-PD-L1 or anti-CTLA-4 therapy, and 30% to 50% of the dose-escalation patients had previously received checkpoint inhibitors. Partial responses occurred in three dose-escalation patients: two with cutaneous melanoma and one with hepatocellular carcinoma. Peripheral TCRbeta sequencing was intended to test whether TCR sequence diversity was altered and clonal T-cell expansion was caused by ivuxolimab. The monotherapy dose-escalation portion (N = 52 patients) of the phase I ivuxolimab trial is reported in the paper.

The investigation overall reported the following: Low levels of normalized T-cell clonal expansion were also seen in some nonresponding patients. After ivuxolimab, CD8+ T cells had more expanded clones than CD4+ T cells on average. Clonal expansion of both CD4+ and CD8+ blood T cells was observed from baseline to week 6 at doses 0.1 to 3.0 mg/kg. The antigen specificity of the clonally expanded peripheral T cells was not determined. Partial responders in the 0.1-3.0 mg/kg groups had among the lowest normalized peripheral clonal expansion, especially among CD8+ T cells.

The V and J genes are TRBV11-3 and TRBJ2-1; no D gene can be assigned with confidence. This sequence originates from an adult with an advanced solid tumor such as melanoma, head and neck, liver or kidney cancer. The specimen was CD4+ or CD8+ T cells sorted from blood, collected in a trial of the OX40 agonist ivuxolimab. This receptor has the CDR3 CASSLSPHNEQFF. The nucleotide sequence is given as TGTGCCAGCAGCTTATCGCCCCACAATGAGCAGTTCTTC.